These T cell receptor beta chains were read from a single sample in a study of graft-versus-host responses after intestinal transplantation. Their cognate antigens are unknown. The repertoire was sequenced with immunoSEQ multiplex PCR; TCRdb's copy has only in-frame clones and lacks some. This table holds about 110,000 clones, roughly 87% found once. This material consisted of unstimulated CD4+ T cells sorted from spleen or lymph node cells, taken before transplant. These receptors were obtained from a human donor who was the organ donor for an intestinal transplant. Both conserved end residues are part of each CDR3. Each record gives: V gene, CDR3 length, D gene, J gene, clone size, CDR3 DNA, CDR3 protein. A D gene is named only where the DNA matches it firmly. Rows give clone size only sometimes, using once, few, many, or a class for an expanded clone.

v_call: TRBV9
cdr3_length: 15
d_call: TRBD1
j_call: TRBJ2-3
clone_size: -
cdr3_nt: TGTGCCAGCAGCGTAGCGGGACAGGGGGGAGATACGCAGTATTTT
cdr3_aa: CASSVAGQGGDTQYF

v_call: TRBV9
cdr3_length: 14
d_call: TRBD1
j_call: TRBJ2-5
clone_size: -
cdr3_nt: TGTGCCAGCAGCCGTACAGGGGGCGGAGAGACCCAGTACTTC
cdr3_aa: CASSRTGGGETQYF

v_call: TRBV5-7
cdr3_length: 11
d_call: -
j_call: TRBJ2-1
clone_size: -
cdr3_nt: TGTGCCAGCTTACTTTACGGTGAGCAGTTCTTC
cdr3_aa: CASLLYGEQFF

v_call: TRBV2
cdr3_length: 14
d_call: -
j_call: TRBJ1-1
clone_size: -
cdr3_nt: TGTGCCAGCAGACCCCCTGGGAGCGGATCTGAAGCTTTCTTT
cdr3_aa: CASRPPGSGSEAFF

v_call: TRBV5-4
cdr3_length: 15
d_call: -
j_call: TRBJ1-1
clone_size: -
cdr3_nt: TGTGCCAGCAGCTTGGCGGGGACCTCGAACACTGAAGCTTTCTTT
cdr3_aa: CASSLAGTSNTEAFF

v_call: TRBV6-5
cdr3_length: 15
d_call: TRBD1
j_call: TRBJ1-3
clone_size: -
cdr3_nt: TGTGCCAGCAGTTACGGGACAGCCCAGCTAGACACCATATATTTT
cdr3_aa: CASSYGTAQLDTIYF

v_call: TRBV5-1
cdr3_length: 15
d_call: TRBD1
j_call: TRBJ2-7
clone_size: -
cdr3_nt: TGCGCCAGCAGCCGAAGTGGGACAGCCTCCTACGAGCAGTACTTC
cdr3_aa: CASSRSGTASYEQYF

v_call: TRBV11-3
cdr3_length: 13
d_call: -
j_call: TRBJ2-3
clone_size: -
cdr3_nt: TGTGCCAGCAGCTTTGCAGAGACAGATACGCAGTATTTT
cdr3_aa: CASSFAETDTQYF

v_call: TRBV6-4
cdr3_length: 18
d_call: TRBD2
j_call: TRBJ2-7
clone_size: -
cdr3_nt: TGTGCCAGCGCCTTACTACTAGCGGGAGGGCCGGGTCGCTACGAGCAGTACTTC
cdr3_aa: CASALLLAGGPGRYEQYF

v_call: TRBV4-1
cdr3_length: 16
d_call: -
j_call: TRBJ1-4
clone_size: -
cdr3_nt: TGCGCCAGCAGCCAAGATTGGGCAGGGCCTGTGGAAAAACTGTTTTTT
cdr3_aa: CASSQDWAGPVEKLFF

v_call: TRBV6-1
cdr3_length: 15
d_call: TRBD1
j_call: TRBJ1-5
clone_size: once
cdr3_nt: TGTGCCAGCAGTGTAGACAGGGTAAGCAATCAGCCCCAGCATTTT
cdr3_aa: CASSVDRVSNQPQHF

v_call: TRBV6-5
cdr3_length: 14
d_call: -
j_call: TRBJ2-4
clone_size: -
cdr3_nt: TGTGCCAGCAGTCCACAGGAGGGGCTAAACATTCAGTACTTC
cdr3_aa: CASSPQEGLNIQYF

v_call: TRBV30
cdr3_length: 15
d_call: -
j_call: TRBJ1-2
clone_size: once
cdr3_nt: TGTGCCTCTCCAACTTACAGGGATCGCGTAAGTGGCTACACCTTC
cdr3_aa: CASPTYRDRVSGYTF

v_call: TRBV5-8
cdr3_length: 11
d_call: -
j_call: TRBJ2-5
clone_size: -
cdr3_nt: TGTGCCAGCAGCTTGTCAGAGACCCAGTACTTC
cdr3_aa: CASSLSETQYF

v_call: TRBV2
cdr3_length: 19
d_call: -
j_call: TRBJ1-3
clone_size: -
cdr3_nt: TGTGCCAGCAGTGGATATTTGACGAGACAGGTCAGCTCTGGAAACACCATATATTTT
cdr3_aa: CASSGYLTRQVSSGNTIYF

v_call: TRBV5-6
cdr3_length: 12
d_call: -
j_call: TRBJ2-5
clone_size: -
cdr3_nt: TGTGCCAGCAGCTTAGGTCGTGAGACCCAGTACTTC
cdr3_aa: CASSLGRETQYF

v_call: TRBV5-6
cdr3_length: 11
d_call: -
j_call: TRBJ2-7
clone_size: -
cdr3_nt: TGTGCCAGCAGCCTGAATCTCGAGCAGTACTTC
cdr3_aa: CASSLNLEQYF

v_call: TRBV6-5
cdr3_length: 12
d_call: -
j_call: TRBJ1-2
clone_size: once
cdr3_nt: TGTGCCAGCAGTTTCTGGGGGGAGGGCTACACCTTC
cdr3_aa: CASSFWGEGYTF

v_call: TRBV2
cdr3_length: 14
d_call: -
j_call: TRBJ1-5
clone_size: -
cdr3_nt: TGTGCCAGCAGTGAGTGGGGTCCTAATCAGCCCCAGCATTTT
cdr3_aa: CASSEWGPNQPQHF

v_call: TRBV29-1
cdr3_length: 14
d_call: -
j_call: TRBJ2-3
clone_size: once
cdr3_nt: TGCAGCGTTGTACGGCAGGGGATGACAGATACGCAGTATTTT
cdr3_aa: CSVVRQGMTDTQYF

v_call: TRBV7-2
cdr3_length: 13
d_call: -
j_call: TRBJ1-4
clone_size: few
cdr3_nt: TGTGCCAGCAGCTTAGGCAGGGGAGAAAAACTGTTTTTT
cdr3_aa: CASSLGRGEKLFF

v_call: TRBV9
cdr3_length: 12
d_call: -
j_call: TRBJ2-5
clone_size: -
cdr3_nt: TGTGCCAGCAGCGTTGGTGATGAGACCCAGTACTTC
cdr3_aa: CASSVGDETQYF

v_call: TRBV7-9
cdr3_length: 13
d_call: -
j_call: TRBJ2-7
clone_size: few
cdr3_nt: TGTGCCAGCAGCCCCGGGGCGGGATACGAGCAGTACTTC
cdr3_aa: CASSPGAGYEQYF

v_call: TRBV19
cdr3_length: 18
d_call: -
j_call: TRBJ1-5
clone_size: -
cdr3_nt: TGTGCCAGTAGTACCAGAACGGGACGCAAAGAAAGCAATCAGCCCCAGCATTTT
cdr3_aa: CASSTRTGRKESNQPQHF

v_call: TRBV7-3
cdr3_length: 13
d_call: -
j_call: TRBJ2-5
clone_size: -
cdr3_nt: TGTGCCAGCAGCTTAGAGGCCCGGAAGACCCAGTACTTC
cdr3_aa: CASSLEARKTQYF

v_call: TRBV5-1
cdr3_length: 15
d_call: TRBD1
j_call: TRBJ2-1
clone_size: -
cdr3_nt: TGCGCCAGCAGCCCCGGGACAGGGGGCTACAATGAGCAGTTCTTC
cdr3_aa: CASSPGTGGYNEQFF

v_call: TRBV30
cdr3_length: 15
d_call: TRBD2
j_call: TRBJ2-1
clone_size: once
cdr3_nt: TGTGCCTGGGGGATAGGACTAGCGGGAAGAAATGAGCAGTTCTTC
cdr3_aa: CAWGIGLAGRNEQFF

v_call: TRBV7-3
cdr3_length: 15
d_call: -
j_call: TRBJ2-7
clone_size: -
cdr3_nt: TGTGCCAGCAGCTTACGTACAGGGACAATCTACGAGCAGTACTTC
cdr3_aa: CASSLRTGTIYEQYF

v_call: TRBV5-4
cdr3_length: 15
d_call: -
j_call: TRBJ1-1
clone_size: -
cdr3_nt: TGTGCCAGCAGCTACGGGACCCAAAGGGACACTGAAGCTTTCTTT
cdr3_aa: CASSYGTQRDTEAFF

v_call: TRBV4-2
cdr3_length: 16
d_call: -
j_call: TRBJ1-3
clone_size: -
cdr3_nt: TGTGCCAGCAGCCAAGACCTTAACAGTCCTGGAAACACCATATATTTT
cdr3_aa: CASSQDLNSPGNTIYF

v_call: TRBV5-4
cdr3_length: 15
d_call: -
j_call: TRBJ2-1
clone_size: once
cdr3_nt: TGTGCCAGCAGCTTGGGGGGGGCCCAGAACAATGAGCAGTTCTTC
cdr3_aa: CASSLGGAQNNEQFF

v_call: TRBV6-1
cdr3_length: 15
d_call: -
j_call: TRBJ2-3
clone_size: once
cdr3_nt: TGTGCCAGCGGGAGTGTTTGGCGTGGCACAGATACGCAGTATTTT
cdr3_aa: CASGSVWRGTDTQYF

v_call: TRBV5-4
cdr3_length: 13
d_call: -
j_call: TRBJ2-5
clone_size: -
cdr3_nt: TGTGCCAGCAGCTTTCTTATGGGTAGAACCCAGTACTTC
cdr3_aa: CASSFLMGRTQYF

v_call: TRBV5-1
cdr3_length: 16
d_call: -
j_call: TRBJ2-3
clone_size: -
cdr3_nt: TGCGCCAGCAGCTTGGCTCCGGGGGAGGGCACAGATACGCAGTATTTT
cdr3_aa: CASSLAPGEGTDTQYF

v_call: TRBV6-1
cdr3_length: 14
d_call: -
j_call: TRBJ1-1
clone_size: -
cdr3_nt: TGTGCCAGCAGGGGGAACATCAGGAACACTGAAGCTTTCTTT
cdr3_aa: CASRGNIRNTEAFF

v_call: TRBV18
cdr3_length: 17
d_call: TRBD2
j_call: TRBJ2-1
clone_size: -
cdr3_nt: TGTGCCAGCTCACCACCAGGGACTAGCGGGAGAAACAATGAGCAGTTCTTC
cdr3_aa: CASSPPGTSGRNNEQFF

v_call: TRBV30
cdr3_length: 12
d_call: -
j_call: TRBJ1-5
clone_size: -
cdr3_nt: TGTGCCTGGAGTGTACTGGGGCAGCCCCAGCATTTT
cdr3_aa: CAWSVLGQPQHF

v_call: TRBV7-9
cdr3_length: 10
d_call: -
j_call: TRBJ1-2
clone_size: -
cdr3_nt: TGTGCCAGCAGCTTCTATGGCTACACCTTC
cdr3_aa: CASSFYGYTF

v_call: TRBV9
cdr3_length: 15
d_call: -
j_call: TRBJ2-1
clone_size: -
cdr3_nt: TGTGCCAGCAGCGTAGATCCGGGATCCTACAATGAGCAGTTCTTC
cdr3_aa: CASSVDPGSYNEQFF

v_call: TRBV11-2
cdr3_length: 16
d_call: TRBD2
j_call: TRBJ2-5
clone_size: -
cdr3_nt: TGTGCCAGCGCCGGACTAGCGGGGAGGGTACGGGAGACCCAGTACTTC
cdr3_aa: CASAGLAGRVRETQYF

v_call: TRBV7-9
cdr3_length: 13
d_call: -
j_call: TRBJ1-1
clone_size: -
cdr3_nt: TGTGCCAGCAGCAACTGGACGGGCACTGAAGCTTTCTTT
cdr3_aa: CASSNWTGTEAFF

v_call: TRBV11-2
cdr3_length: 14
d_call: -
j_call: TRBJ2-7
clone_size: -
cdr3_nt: TGTGCCAGCAGCCCCCTCCTGTTTGGCTACGAGCAGTACTTC
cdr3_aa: CASSPLLFGYEQYF

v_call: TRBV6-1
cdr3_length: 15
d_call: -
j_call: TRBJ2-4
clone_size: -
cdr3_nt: TGTGCCAGCAGGGAACAGGGAGGAAGCAAAAACATTCAGTACTTC
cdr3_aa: CASREQGGSKNIQYF

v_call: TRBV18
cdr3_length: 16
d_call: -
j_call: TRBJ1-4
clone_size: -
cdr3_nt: TGTGCCAGCTCACCGCCCGGGGTCCGACCTAATGAAAAACTGTTTTTT
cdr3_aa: CASSPPGVRPNEKLFF

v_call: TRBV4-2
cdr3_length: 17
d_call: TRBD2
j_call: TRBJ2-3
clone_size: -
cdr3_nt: TGTGCCAGCAAGGGACTAGCGGTTGGTAGGAGCACAGATACGCAGTATTTT
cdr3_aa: CASKGLAVGRSTDTQYF

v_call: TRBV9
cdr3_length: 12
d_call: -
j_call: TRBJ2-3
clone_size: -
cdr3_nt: TGTGCCAGCAGCGTATCAGGGGATACGCAGTATTTT
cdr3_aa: CASSVSGDTQYF

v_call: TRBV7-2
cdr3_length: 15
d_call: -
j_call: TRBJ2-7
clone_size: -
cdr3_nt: TGTGCCAGCAGCTTTTTTAGTGGGTGGGTCTACGAGCAGTACTTC
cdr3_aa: CASSFFSGWVYEQYF

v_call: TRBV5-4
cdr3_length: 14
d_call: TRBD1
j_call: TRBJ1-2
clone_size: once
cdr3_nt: TGTGCCAGCAGCTTAAGAGGGGGCGACTATGGCTACACCTTC
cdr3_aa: CASSLRGGDYGYTF

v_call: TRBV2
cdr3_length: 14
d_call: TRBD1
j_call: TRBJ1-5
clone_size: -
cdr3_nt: TGTGCCAGCAGTCCACAGGGGAACGATCAGCCCCAGCATTTT
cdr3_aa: CASSPQGNDQPQHF

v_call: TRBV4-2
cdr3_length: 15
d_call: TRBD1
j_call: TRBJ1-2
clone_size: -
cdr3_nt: TGTGCCAGCAGCCAAGATCCCAGGACAGGTGGCACCTACACCTTC
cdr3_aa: CASSQDPRTGGTYTF

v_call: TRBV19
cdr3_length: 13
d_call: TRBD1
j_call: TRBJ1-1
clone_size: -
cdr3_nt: TGTGCCAGTAGGGACAGGGGGAGCACTGAAGCTTTCTTT
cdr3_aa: CASRDRGSTEAFF

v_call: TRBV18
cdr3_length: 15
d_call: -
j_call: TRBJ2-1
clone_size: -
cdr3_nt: TGTGCCAGCTCACTCCGACAACGAGGGGGCAATGAGCAGTTCTTC
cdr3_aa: CASSLRQRGGNEQFF

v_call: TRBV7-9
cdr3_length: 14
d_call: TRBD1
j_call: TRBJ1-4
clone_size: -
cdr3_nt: TGTGCCAGCAGCTTCGGGCGGACAGGGGAGAAACTGTTTTTT
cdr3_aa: CASSFGRTGEKLFF

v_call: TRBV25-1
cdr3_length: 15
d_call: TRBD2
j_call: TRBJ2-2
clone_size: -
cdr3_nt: TGTGCCAGGATCGCGACTAGCGGAAATACCGGGGAGCTGTTTTTT
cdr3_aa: CARIATSGNTGELFF

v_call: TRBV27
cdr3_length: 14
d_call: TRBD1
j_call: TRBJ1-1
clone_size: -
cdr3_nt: TGTGCCAGCAGTTTTAGACAGGGATTCACTGAAGCTTTCTTT
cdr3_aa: CASSFRQGFTEAFF